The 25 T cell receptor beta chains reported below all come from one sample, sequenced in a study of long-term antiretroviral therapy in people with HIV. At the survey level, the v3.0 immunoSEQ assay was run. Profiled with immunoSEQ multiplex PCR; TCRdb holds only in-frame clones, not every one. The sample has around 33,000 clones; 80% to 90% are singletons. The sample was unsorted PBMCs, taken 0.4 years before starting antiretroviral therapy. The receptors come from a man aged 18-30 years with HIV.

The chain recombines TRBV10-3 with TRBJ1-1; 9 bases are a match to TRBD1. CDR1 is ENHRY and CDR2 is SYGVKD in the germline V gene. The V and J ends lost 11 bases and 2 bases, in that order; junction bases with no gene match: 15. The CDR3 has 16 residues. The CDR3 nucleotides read TGTGCCTCCCACAAACCGGGACAGGGAATAAACACTGAAGCTTTCTTT. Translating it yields CASHKPGQGINTEAFF.

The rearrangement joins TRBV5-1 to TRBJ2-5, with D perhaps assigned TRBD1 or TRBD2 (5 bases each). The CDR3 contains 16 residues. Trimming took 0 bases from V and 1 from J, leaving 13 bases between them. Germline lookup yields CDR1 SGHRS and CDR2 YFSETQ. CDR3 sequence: CASSLAGGDAQETQYF. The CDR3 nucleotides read TGCGCCAGCAGCTTGGCCGGTGGGGACGCCCAAGAGACCCAGTACTTC.

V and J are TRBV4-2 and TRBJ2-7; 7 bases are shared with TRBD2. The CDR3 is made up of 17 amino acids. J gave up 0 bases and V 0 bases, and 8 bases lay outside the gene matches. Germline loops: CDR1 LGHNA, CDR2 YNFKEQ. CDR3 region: CASSQDLGGGSSYEQYF. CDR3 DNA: TGTGCCAGCAGCCAAGATCTCGGCGGGGGTAGCTCCTACGAGCAGTACTTC.

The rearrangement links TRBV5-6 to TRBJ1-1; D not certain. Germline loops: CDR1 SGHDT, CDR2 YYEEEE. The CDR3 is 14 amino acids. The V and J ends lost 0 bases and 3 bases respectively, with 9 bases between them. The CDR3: CASSLGYGDTEAFF. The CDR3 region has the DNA TGTGCCAGCAGCTTGGGGTACGGGGACACTGAAGCTTTCTTT.

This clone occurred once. In nucleotides, the CDR3 is TGTGCCTGGAGTGTCGGCCCTGCGCATTTCTTC. Its protein product is CAWSVGPAHFF. The V call is TRBV30, the J call TRBJ2-1; no reliable D call. V was shortened by 0 bases and J by 16 bases, with 13 bases between the two germline ends. CDR3 length: 11 residues. The V gene's germline CDR1 is GTSNPN and CDR2 SVGIG (reference sequence). The full variable domain, its missing parts supplied by reference TRBV30 and TRBJ2-1, is SQTIHQWPATLVQPVGSPLSLECTVEGTSNPNLYWYRQAAGRGLQLLFYSVGIGQISSEVPQNLSASRPQDRQFILSSKKLLLSDSGFYLCAWSVGPAHFFGPGTRLTVL.

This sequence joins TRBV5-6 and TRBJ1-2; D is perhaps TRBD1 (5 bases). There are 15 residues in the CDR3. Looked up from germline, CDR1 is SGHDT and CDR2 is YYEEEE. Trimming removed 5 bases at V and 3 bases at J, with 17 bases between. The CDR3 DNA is TGTGCCAGCAGTGACGGCAGGGAGAGTTACTATGGCTACACCTTC. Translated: CASSDGRESYYGYTF.

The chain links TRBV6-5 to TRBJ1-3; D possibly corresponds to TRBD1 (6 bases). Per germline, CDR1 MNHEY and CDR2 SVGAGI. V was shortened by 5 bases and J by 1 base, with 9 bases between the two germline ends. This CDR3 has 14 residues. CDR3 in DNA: TGTGCCAGCAGTGGAACAGGGTCTGGAAACACCATATATTTT. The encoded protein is CASSGTGSGNTIYF.

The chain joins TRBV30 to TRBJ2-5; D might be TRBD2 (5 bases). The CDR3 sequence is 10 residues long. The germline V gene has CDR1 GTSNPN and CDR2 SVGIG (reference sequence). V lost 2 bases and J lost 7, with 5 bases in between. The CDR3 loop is CAWSRGTQYF. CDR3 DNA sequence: TGTGCCTGGAGTCGGGGGACCCAGTACTTC.

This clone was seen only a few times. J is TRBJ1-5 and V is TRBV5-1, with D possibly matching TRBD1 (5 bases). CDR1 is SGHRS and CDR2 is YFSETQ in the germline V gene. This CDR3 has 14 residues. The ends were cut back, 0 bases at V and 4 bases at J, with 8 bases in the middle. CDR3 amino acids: CASSLAGGNQPQHF. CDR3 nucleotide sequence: TGCGCCAGCAGCTTGGCTGGGGGTAATCAGCCCCAGCATTTT.

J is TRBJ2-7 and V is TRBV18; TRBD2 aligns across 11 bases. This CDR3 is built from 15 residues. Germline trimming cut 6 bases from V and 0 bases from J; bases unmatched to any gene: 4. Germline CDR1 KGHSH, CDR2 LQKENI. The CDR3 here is CASSPGTSGSYEQYF. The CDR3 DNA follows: TGTGCCAGCTCCCCCGGGACTAGCGGCTCCTACGAGCAGTACTTC.

The CDR3 loop is CASSLGSGARGGSIEYF. CDR3 coding DNA: TGTGCCAGCAGCTTGGGCTCTGGGGCCAGGGGAGGTAGTATCGAGTACTTC. V and J are TRBV5-4 and TRBJ2-7, with D possibly called TRBD1 or TRBD2 (6 bases each). Germline CDR1 and CDR2: SGHNT and YYREEE (reference sequence). V was pared by 0 bases and J by 11 bases, with 27 bases between. The CDR3 loop spans 17 amino acids.

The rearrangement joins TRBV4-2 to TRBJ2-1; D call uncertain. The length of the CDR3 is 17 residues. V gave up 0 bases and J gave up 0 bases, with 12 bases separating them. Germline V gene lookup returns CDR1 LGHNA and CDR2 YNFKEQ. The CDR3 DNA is TGTGCCAGCAGCCAAGATCTTTGGGCTTACTCCTACAATGAGCAGTTCTTC. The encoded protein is CASSQDLWAYSYNEQFF.

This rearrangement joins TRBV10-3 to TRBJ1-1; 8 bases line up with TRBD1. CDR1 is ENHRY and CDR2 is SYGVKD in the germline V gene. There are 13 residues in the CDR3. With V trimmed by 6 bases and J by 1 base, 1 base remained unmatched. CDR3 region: CAISGTGNTEAFF. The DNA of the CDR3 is TGTGCCATCAGCGGGACAGGGAACACTGAAGCTTTCTTT.

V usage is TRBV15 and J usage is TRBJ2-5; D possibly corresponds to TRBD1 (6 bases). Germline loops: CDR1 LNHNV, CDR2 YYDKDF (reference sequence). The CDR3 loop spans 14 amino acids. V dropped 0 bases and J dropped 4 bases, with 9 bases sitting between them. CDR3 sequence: CATSREGARETQYF. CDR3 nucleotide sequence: TGTGCCACCAGCAGAGAGGGGGCGAGAGAGACCCAGTACTTC.

Written as DNA, the CDR3 is TGCGCCAGCAGCCGCCGAGCCCTAGGCGAGCAGTACTTC. Translation gives CASSRRALGEQYF. J is TRBJ2-7 and V is TRBV4-1, with unresolved D. This CDR3 has 13 amino acids. Trimming pared 4 bases from V and 6 bases from J, leaving 13 bases between. CDR1 and CDR2 from the germline V gene are MGHRA and YSYEKL.

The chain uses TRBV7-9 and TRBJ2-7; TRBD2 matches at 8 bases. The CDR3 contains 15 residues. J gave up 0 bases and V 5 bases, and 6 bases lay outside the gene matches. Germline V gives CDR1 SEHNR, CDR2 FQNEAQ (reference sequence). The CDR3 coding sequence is TGTGCCAGCAGCCCCGGGAGGGGTTTCTCCTACGAGCAGTACTTC. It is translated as CASSPGRGFSYEQYF.

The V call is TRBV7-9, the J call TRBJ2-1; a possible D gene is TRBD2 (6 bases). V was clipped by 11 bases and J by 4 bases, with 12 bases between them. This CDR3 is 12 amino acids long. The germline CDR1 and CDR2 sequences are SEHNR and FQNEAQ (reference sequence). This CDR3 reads CAVGDSYNEQFF. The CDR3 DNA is TGTGCCGTTGGGGACTCTTACAATGAGCAGTTCTTC.

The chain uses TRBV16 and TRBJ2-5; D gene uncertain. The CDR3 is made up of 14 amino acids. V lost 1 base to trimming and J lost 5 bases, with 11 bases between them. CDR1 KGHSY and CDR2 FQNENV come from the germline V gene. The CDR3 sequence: CASSQFFVQETQYF. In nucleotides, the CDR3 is TGTGCCAGCAGCCAATTTTTCGTCCAGGAGACCCAGTACTTC.

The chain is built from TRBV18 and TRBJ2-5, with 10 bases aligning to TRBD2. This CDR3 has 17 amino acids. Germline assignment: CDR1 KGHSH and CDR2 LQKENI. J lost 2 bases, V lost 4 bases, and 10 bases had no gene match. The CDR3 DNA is TGTGCCAGCTCACATTGGCCCCTAGCGGGGGAACAAGAGACCCAGTACTTC. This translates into CASSHWPLAGEQETQYF.

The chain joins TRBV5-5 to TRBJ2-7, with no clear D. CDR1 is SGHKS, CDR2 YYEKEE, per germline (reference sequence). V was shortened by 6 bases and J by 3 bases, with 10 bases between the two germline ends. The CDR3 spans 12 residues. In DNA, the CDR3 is TGTGCCAGCACCCGGGCCAACTACGAGCAGTACTTC. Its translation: CASTRANYEQYF.

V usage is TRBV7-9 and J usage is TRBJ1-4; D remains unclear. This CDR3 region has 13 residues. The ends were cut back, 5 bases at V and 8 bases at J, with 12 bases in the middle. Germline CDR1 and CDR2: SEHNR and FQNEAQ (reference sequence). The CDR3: CASSIPGREKLFF. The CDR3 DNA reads TGTGCCAGCAGCATCCCGGGAAGGGAAAAACTGTTTTTT.

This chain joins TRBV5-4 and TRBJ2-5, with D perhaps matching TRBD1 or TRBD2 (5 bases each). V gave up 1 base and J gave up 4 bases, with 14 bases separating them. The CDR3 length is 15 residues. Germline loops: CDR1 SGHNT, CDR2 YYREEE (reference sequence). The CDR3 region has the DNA TGTGCCAGCAGCTTGAAGGTGGGGGAAGGAGAGACCCAGTACTTC. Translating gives CASSLKVGEGETQYF. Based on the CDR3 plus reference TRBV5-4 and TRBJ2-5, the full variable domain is ETGVTQSPTHLIKTRGQQVTLRCSSQSGHNTVSWYQQALGQGPQFIFQYYREEENGRGNFPPRFSGLQFPNYSSELNVNALELDDSALYLCASSLKVGEGETQYFGPGTRLLVL.

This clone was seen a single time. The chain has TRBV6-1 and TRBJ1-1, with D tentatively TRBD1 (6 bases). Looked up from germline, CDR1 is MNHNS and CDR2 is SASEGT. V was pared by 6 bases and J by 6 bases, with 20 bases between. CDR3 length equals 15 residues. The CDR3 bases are TGTGCCAGCAGCGCCCCAGAACAGGGAGAAGCTGAAGCTTTCTTT. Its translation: CASSAPEQGEAEAFF.

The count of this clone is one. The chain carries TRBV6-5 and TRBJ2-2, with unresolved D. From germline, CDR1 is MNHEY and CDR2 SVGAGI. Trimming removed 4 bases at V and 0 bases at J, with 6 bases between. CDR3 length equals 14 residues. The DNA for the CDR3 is TGTGCCAGCAGTTTTCACCCGAACACCGGGGAGCTGTTTTTT. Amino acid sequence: CASSFHPNTGELFF.

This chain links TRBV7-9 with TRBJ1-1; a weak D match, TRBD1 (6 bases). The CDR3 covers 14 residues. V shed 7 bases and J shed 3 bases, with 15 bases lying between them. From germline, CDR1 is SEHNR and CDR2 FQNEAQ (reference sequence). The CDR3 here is CASTPKGGDTEAFF. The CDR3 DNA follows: TGTGCCAGCACCCCGAAAGGGGGTGACACTGAAGCTTTCTTT.